These T cell receptor beta chains were read from a single sample in a study of T cells after yellow fever vaccination. TCRdb itself ran the 5' RACE reads through MiXCR, one entry per CDR3 protein. The sample includes some 320,000 distinct CDR3 sequences, roughly 10% of them seen just once. The sample here was CD4+ T cells sorted from PBMCs, taken 45 days after the yellow fever booster vaccination. These receptors were taken from a young man who received the YFV17D yellow fever vaccine. CDR3s include the opening cysteine and the closing phenylalanine or tryptophan. Each record gives: clone size, D gene, CDR3 length, J gene, V gene, CDR3 DNA, CDR3 protein. The D gene is left open where the match is weak. Only some rows state a clone size, as once, few, many or a class for expanded clones.

- | TRBD1 | 18 | TRBJ2-5 | TRBV4-3 | TGCGCCAGCAGCCAAGAGGCGCCTCAGGGGGCCCAAAGGGAGACCCAGTACTTC | CASSQEAPQGAQRETQYF
few | - | 14 | TRBJ1-3 | TRBV10-3 | TGTGCCATCAGGAGGGTATCCGCTGGAAACACCATATATTTT | CAIRRVSAGNTIYF
- | TRBD1 | 13 | TRBJ1-2 | TRBV20-1 | TGCAGTGCTCACTTGACAGGGGACTATGGCTACACCTTC | CSAHLTGDYGYTF
many | - | 12 | TRBJ2-5 | TRBV28 | TGTGCCAGCAGGCAGGGGAGCAAGACCCAGTACTTC | CASRQGSKTQYF
- | - | 15 | TRBJ1-1 | TRBV7-9 | TGTGCCAGCAGCTCCACAGGGTTTCGGAACACTGAAGCTTTCTTT | CASSSTGFRNTEAFF
- | - | 12 | TRBJ1-2 | TRBV6-2/TRBV6-3 | TGTGCCAGCAGTGGTGGGGCGGGAGGCTACACCTTC | CASSGGAGGYTF
- | - | 14 | TRBJ1-1 | TRBV12-3/TRBV12-4 | TGTGCCAGCAAGAGACCCCGGGGGAACACTGAAGCTTTCTTT | CASKRPRGNTEAFF
- | - | 10 | TRBJ2-3 | TRBV12-3/TRBV12-4 | TGTGCCAGCAGTTTAGAGGCGCAGTATTTT | CASSLEAQYF
few | - | 13 | TRBJ1-4 | TRBV20-1 | TGCAGTGCTAGGGGAGGATCTAATGAAAAACTGTTTTTT | CSARGGSNEKLFF
few | TRBD2 | 17 | TRBJ2-3 | TRBV11-2 | TGTGCCAGCAGCCCCGTAGCGGGGGGGAACCAACACGATACGCAGTATTTT | CASSPVAGGNQHDTQYF
many | TRBD1 | 18 | TRBJ2-6 | TRBV5-1 | TGCGCCAGCAGATCTTCCGGGACAGGGCCTTCTGGGGCCAACGTCCTGACTTTC | CASRSSGTGPSGANVLTF
many | - | 12 | TRBJ1-6 | TRBV7-2 | TGTGCCAGCAGCTCCTATAATTCACCCCTCCACTTT | CASSSYNSPLHF
- | TRBD2 | 13 | TRBJ2-1 | TRBV29-1 | TGCAGAGTTGGGTTCCGCGGGGGGAATGAGCAGTTCTTC | CRVGFRGGNEQFF
few | - | 13 | TRBJ2-3 | TRBV13 | TGTGCCAGCAGCAGGACCACACAAGATACGCAGTATTTT | CASSRTTQDTQYF
few | - | 16 | TRBJ2-1 | TRBV6-2/TRBV6-3 | TGTGCCAGCAGCTACCCGGACTTACGCTCATACAATGAGCAGTTCTTC | CASSYPDLRSYNEQFF
- | - | 13 | TRBJ1-1 | TRBV7-2 | TGTGCCAGCAGCCCCTCCGGATGCCTCGGTGCTTTCTTT | CASSPSGCLGAFF
many | - | 12 | TRBJ1-1 | TRBV7-9 | TGTGCCAGCAGCCGCGATACGACTGAAGCTTTCTTT | CASSRDTTEAFF
few | TRBD2 | 14 | TRBJ2-1 | TRBV2 | TGTGCCAGCAGTTACTTAGCGGGGGGGGTTGAGCAGTTCTTC | CASSYLAGGVEQFF
few | TRBD1 | 14 | TRBJ2-7 | TRBV12-3/TRBV12-4 | TGTGCCAGCAGCTATGGACAGGGGTCCTACGAGCAGTACTTC | CASSYGQGSYEQYF
few | TRBD1 | 16 | TRBJ2-2 | TRBV12-3/TRBV12-4 | TGTGCCAGCAGTTTCGGGACAGGGAGGCACACCGGGGAGCTGTTTTTT | CASSFGTGRHTGELFF
- | - | 13 | TRBJ2-7 | TRBV3-1 | TGTGCCAGCAGCCAAGGCCCAGGGTCCGAGCAGTACTTC | CASSQGPGSEQYF
- | - | 12 | TRBJ1-1 | TRBV28 | TGTGCCAGCAGCCCGGGACGAACGGGAGCTTTCTTT | CASSPGRTGAFF
many | - | 13 | TRBJ2-2 | TRBV12-3/TRBV12-4 | TGTGCCAGCCTAATAGGGGCCGGCGGGGAGCTGTTTTTT | CASLIGAGGELFF
- | TRBD1 | 14 | TRBJ1-3 | TRBV12-3/TRBV12-4 | TGTGCCAGCAGGAACGACAGGGATGGAAACACCATATATTTT | CASRNDRDGNTIYF
few | TRBD1 | 16 | TRBJ1-4 | TRBV20-1 | TGCAGTGCTAGATACGGGCCAGACAGGGGGGTGGAAAAACTGTTTTTT | CSARYGPDRGVEKLFF
few | - | 12 | TRBJ1-2 | TRBV20-1 | TGCAGTGCTAGAGTGGGCCTATATGGCTACACCTTC | CSARVGLYGYTF
few | - | 14 | TRBJ1-1 | TRBV7-6 | TGTGCCAGCAGCCCGTGGACAGATAACACTGAAGCTTTCTTT | CASSPWTDNTEAFF
few | TRBD1 | 16 | TRBJ1-1 | TRBV5-1 | TGCGCCAGCAGCCCTTACCCCGGGACAGGGGGCACTGAAGCTTTCTTT | CASSPYPGTGGTEAFF
many | - | 16 | TRBJ2-2 | TRBV12-3/TRBV12-4 | TGTGCCAGCAGTTTCCTTGGACAGCCCCACACCGGGGAGCTGTTTTTT | CASSFLGQPHTGELFF
few | - | 12 | TRBJ1-2 | TRBV11-2 | TGTGCCAGCAGCTTTAACAGGGCCGGCTACACCTTC | CASSFNRAGYTF
- | - | 13 | TRBJ1-1 | TRBV5-1 | TGCGCCAGCACCCGTTGGGGGACCACTGAAGCTTTCTTT | CASTRWGTTEAFF
few | - | 13 | TRBJ2-1 | TRBV4-2 | TGTGCCAGCAGCCAAGAAAAAAATAGTGAGCAGTTCTTC | CASSQEKNSEQFF
few | - | 12 | TRBJ2-1 | TRBV7-3 | TGTGCCAGCAGTTCTACAGGGTATGAGCAGTTCTTC | CASSSTGYEQFF
- | - | 14 | TRBJ1-4 | TRBV14 | TGTGCCAGCAGCCGGACAGCAACTAATGAAAAACTGTTTTTT | CASSRTATNEKLFF
- | - | 18 | TRBJ1-2 | TRBV6-5 | TGTGCCAGCAGTTACTCGATTACTAGTAGCACGCTAGGTGCGGGCTACACCTTC | CASSYSITSSTLGAGYTF